What follows are 27 T cell receptor beta chains derived from one specimen sequenced in a study of blood T cells in healthy people across ages. Using a J-beta primer mix together with a sample-barcoded 5' primer, a second PCR was run for about 7 to 12 cycles. TCRdb re-called the 5' RACE reads through MiXCR, storing one row per CDR3 protein. This repertoire shows roughly 1.9 million distinct CDR3 sequences, roughly two fifths found once; its top ten account for roughly 24%. The sample comprised blood. These receptors were collected from a human donor in good health.

This chain uses TRBV6-2 or TRBV6-3 with TRBJ2-3; a weak D match, TRBD2 (5 bases). The germline V gene has CDR1 MNHEY and CDR2 SVGEGT. Trimming cost V 6 bases and J 1 base, with 17 bases left between them. The CDR3 totals 16 residues. The CDR3 DNA reads TGTGCCAGCAGCCCGGGATCTAGTGTTGGCACAGATACGCAGTATTTT. Residues: CASSPGSSVGTDTQYF.

The chain uses TRBV15 and TRBJ2-3, with D possibly TRBD1 on 6 matching bases. The CDR3 spans 14 residues. V lost 7 bases and J lost 3, with 14 bases in between. Germline-derived CDR1 and CDR2 are LNHNV and YYDKDF (reference sequence). The CDR3 is CATKPGHLTDTQYF. The CDR3 DNA follows: TGTGCCACCAAACCGGGACACCTGACAGATACGCAGTATTTT.

About this clonotype itself: A read error may produce the germline difference seen at one junction end. J is TRBJ2-2 and V is TRBV20-1; 9 nucleotides align to TRBD1. Per the germline V gene, CDR1 is DFQATT and CDR2 is SNEGSKA (reference sequence). The CDR3 loop spans 13 amino acids. CDR3 nucleotides: TGCAGTGCCGACAGGGGGAGGGCCGGGGAACTGTTTTTT. Translated, it gives CSADRGRAGELFF.

This clonotype appeared a few times. This rearrangement joins TRBV12-3 or TRBV12-4 to TRBJ1-5, with TRBD1 as a possible D gene (5 bases). The CDR3 runs to 16 residues. Trimming took off 6 bases at V and 1 base at J, with 16 bases between the two ends. In DNA, the CDR3 is TGTGCCAGCAGCCCTGGGGGGATTCACAGCAATCAGCCCCAGCATTTT. Its protein product is CASSPGGIHSNQPQHF.

This clonotype was seen ten or more times. The gene calls are TRBV7-2 and TRBJ2-7; D gene uncertain. V was trimmed by 4 bases and J by 0 bases, leaving 7 bases between them. There are 13 residues in the CDR3. The germline V gene has CDR1 SGHTA and CDR2 FQGNSA. In DNA, the CDR3 is TGTGCCAGCAGCTACATCCCCTCCTACGAGCAGTACTTC. Protein: CASSYIPSYEQYF. Combining the CDR3 with reference TRBV7-2 and TRBJ2-7 gives the whole variable domain GAGVSQSPSNKVTEKGKDVELRCDPISGHTALYWYRQSLGQGLEFLIYFQGNSAPDKSGLPSDRFSAERTGGSVSTLTIQRTQQEDSAVYLCASSYIPSYEQYFGPGTRLTVT.

Regarding this clonotype: A junction boundary mismatches the germline segment, possibly from a read error. The chain has TRBV5-1 and TRBJ2-5; 7 nucleotides agree with TRBD2. The V gene's germline CDR1 is SGHRS and CDR2 YFSETQ. This CDR3 has 16 residues. The CDR3 nucleotides read TGCGTCAGCAGCTTGGCGGGACTACGGTACCAAGAGACCCAGTACTTC. Its protein product is CVSSLAGLRYQETQYF.

There are a few counts of this clonotype. CDR3 amino acids: CASSAKGQDYGEQYF. CDR3 sequence (DNA): TGTGCCAGCAGCGCCAAGGGACAGGATTATGGCGAGCAGTACTTC. V usage is TRBV9 and J usage is TRBJ2-7; 8 bases agree with TRBD1. Trimming removed 3 bases from V and 6 bases from J; junction bases left unmatched: 11. This CDR3 is built from 15 residues. Looked up from germline, CDR1 is SGDLS and CDR2 is YYNGEE.

This clonotype turned up a few times. The V and J genes are TRBV29-1 and TRBJ2-1; D is unresolved. The CDR3 length is 15 residues. Germline CDR1 and CDR2: SQVTM and ANQGSEA. The germline V and J ends were trimmed by 4 bases and 0 bases, with 13 bases remaining between them. Here the CDR3 reads CSVVGQASSYNEQFF. In DNA form, the CDR3 reads TGCAGCGTTGTGGGTCAGGCGAGCTCCTACAATGAGCAGTTCTTC.

V usage is TRBV29-1 and J usage is TRBJ2-7, with D possibly TRBD2 on 6 matching bases. The DNA end is a closer match to TRBJ2-5, so the J assignment may be wrong. CDR3 length: 14 residues. CDR1 SQVTM and CDR2 ANQGSEA come from the germline V gene. The CDR3 loop is CSVAIGTGGETQYF. The DNA for the CDR3 is TGCAGCGTTGCGATCGGGACTGGGGGAGAGACCCAGTACTTC.

This clonotype was detected only a few times. This rearrangement joins TRBV11-3 to TRBJ2-1; D is undetermined. This CDR3 contains 15 residues. The V gene lost 1 base and the J gene lost 1 base, with 8 bases spanning the gap. From germline, CDR1 is SGHNT and CDR2 YENEEA. CDR3 in amino acids: CASSLAGRSYNEQFF. DNA of the CDR3: TGTGCCAGCAGCTTAGCCGGAAGGTCCTACAATGAGCAGTTCTTC.

The chain is built from TRBV29-1 and TRBJ1-1; D gene unclear. The V gene's germline CDR1 is SQVTM and CDR2 ANQGSEA. CDR3 length: 12 residues. The ends were cut back, 4 bases at V and 11 bases at J, with 17 bases in the middle. The CDR3 DNA reads as TGCAGCGTTGGAGGTTTTAGCGTGGGGGCTTTCTTT. Translating it yields CSVGGFSVGAFF.

This clonotype was observed a few times. The V call is TRBV6-5, the J call TRBJ2-5, with TRBD1 as a possible D gene (5 bases). This CDR3 contains 15 residues. The V and J ends lost 5 bases and 1 base respectively, with 14 bases between them. CDR1 is MNHEY, CDR2 SVGAGI, per germline. CDR3 region: CASSPFETVQETQYF. CDR3 nucleotide sequence: TGTGCCAGCAGTCCATTTGAGACAGTCCAAGAGACCCAGTACTTC.

The V gene is TRBV7-9, the J gene TRBJ2-7; 7 bases are shared with TRBD2. Unmatched junction bases numbered 8, after V lost 7 bases and J lost 5 bases. Germline V CDR1 and CDR2: SEHNR, FQNEAQ (reference sequence). The CDR3 extends over 13 amino acids. This CDR3 is CASTLEGRDEQYF. Written as DNA, the CDR3 is TGTGCCAGCACCTTGGAGGGGAGGGACGAGCAGTACTTC.

The chain couples TRBV7-3 to TRBJ2-3; 8 positions match TRBD1. With V trimmed by 1 base and J by 4 bases, 4 bases remained unmatched. Germline-derived CDR1 and CDR2 are SGHTA and FQGTGA. This CDR3 has 15 residues. CDR3 sequence: CASSLNPTGADTQYF. CDR3 bases: TGTGCCAGCAGCTTAAACCCGACAGGGGCAGATACGCAGTATTTT. Drawing the rest from reference TRBV7-3 and TRBJ2-3, the complete variable domain is GAGVSQTPSNKVTEKGKYVELRCDPISGHTALYWYRQSLGQGPEFLIYFQGTGAADDSGLPNDRFFAVRPEGSVSTLKIQRTERGDSAVYLCASSLNPTGADTQYFGPGTRLTVL.

The V call is TRBV7-9, the J call TRBJ2-1; TRBD2 matches at 7 bases. The CDR3 totals 17 residues. Germline loops: CDR1 SEHNR, CDR2 FQNEAQ (reference sequence). V was pared by 1 base and J by 7 bases, with 13 bases of the junction left unmatched. Here the CDR3 DNA reads TGTGCCAGCAGCTTAGGAATGACTAGCACCCGTGGGAATGAGCAGTTCTTC. Amino acid sequence: CASSLGMTSTRGNEQFF.

The chain has TRBV29-1 and TRBJ1-1; TRBD1 matches at 7 bases. V dropped 4 bases and J dropped 4; count of bases not matched to a gene: 6. CDR1 SQVTM and CDR2 ANQGSEA come from the germline V gene. CDR3 size: 13 residues. In DNA form, the CDR3 reads TGCAGCGTTGTTCTGCCAGGGGGCACTGAAGCTTTCTTT. It is translated as CSVVLPGGTEAFF.

This clonotype was seen a few times. In DNA form, the CDR3 reads TGTGCCATCAGTGGCTGGGAGGGTTCAGGCTACACCTTC. This codes for CAISGWEGSGYTF. This sequence joins TRBV10-3 and TRBJ1-2; unclear D gene. Trimming stripped 4 bases from V and 8 bases from J, with 14 bases between. Germline V gives CDR1 ENHRY, CDR2 SYGVKD. The CDR3 is 13 amino acids.

This clonotype was seen a handful of times. V and J are TRBV20-1 and TRBJ1-1; no definite D call. Trimming took off 5 bases at V and 4 bases at J, with 14 bases between the two ends. The CDR3 has 13 residues. Germline values: CDR1 DFQATT, CDR2 SNEGSKA (reference sequence). CDR3 in amino acids: CSAHRSFGTEAFF. The CDR3 bases are TGCAGTGCTCATAGGTCATTTGGCACTGAAGCTTTCTTT.

This sequence joins TRBV2 and TRBJ1-2; D gene unclear. The germline gives CDR1 SNHLY, CDR2 FYNNEI. The V gene lost 2 bases and the J gene lost 0 bases, with 13 bases spanning the gap. The CDR3 consists of 16 residues. CDR3 residues: CASSEIVVIANYGYTF. CDR3 coding DNA: TGTGCCAGCAGTGAAATCGTCGTGATAGCTAACTATGGCTACACCTTC.

The genes are TRBV20-1 and TRBJ2-1; tentative D call: TRBD1 (5 bases). The germline gives CDR1 DFQATT, CDR2 SNEGSKA (reference sequence). This CDR3 has 12 amino acids. Trimming cost V 2 bases and J 6 bases, with 8 bases left between them. The CDR3 DNA reads TGCAGTGCTAGATCTGACAGCAATGAGCAGTTCTTC. This codes for CSARSDSNEQFF.

The chain recombines TRBV28 with TRBJ1-2; a possible D gene is TRBD1 (5 bases). Germline lookup yields CDR1 MDHEN and CDR2 SYDVKM. CDR3 length equals 16 residues. V lost 6 bases and J lost 1, with 18 bases in between. The CDR3 loop is CASSPRGSWNNYGYTF. The CDR3 nucleotides read TGTGCCAGCAGCCCCCGGGGCAGTTGGAATAACTATGGCTACACCTTC.

The V gene is TRBV19, the J gene TRBJ2-5; 7 nucleotides line up with TRBD1. Germline V gene lookup returns CDR1 LNHDA and CDR2 SQIVND (reference sequence). The CDR3 length is 15 residues. The V and J ends lost 5 bases and 7 bases, in that order; junction bases with no gene match: 13. CDR3 residues: CASSLTTQDRRTQYF. Written as DNA, the CDR3 is TGTGCCAGTAGTCTCACGACCCAGGACAGGCGGACCCAGTACTTC.

This clonotype has only a few counts. It may be a read error: a sequence one base away is much more abundant. This rearrangement joins TRBV9 to TRBJ2-1; 10 bases fit TRBD2. Germline V CDR1 and CDR2: SGDLS, YYNGEE. The CDR3 contains 13 residues. The V segment lost 3 bases and the J segment 10 bases; nucleotides outside the gene matches: 4. CDR3 in amino acids: CASSGTSGYEQFF. In nucleotides, the CDR3 is TGTGCCAGCAGCGGGACTAGCGGCTACGAGCAGTTCTTC.

The V call is TRBV7-8, the J call TRBJ2-1, with 11 positions matching TRBD2. The germline V gene encodes CDR1 SGHVS and CDR2 FQNEAQ. CDR3 size: 17 residues. V gave up 3 bases and J gave up 4 bases; unmatched junction bases: 8. The chain's CDR3 is CASSLNPGLAAYNEQFF. CDR3 nucleotides: TGTGCCAGCAGCTTGAATCCGGGACTAGCGGCTTACAATGAGCAGTTCTTC.

This clonotype was seen only a few times. The V gene is TRBV5-1, the J gene TRBJ2-1; 8 bases match TRBD2. The CDR3 has 14 amino acids. V shed 2 bases, J shed 6 bases, and the junction held 4 bases outside the gene matches. Germline-derived CDR1 and CDR2 are SGHRS and YFSETQ. The CDR3 nucleotides are TGCGCCAGCAGCTTTGCGGGGGGCCTCAATGAGCAGTTCTTC. It is translated as CASSFAGGLNEQFF.

This clonotype was recorded many times. The J gene is TRBJ2-1, the V gene TRBV7-8; TRBD1 matches 8 bases. V gave up 6 bases and J gave up 7 bases; unmatched junction bases: 11. CDR1 is SGHVS and CDR2 is FQNEAQ in the germline V gene. The CDR3 runs 15 residues. CDR3 nucleotides: TGTGCCAGCAGGAGTGCCGGGACAGGAACGAATGAGCAGTTCTTC. Amino acids: CASRSAGTGTNEQFF.

This chain links TRBV20-1 with TRBJ2-7; D is unresolved. The length of the CDR3 is 13 residues. Germline V lookup: CDR1 DFQATT, CDR2 SNEGSKA (reference sequence). V was shortened by 2 bases and J by 1 base, with 9 bases between the two germline ends. The CDR3 nucleotides are TGCAGTGCTAGAAGGCCCGATTCCTACGAGCAGTACTTC. This codes for CSARRPDSYEQYF.